This T cell receptor beta chain was obtained from a study of blood T cells in healthy people across ages. Trimming shortened V by 5 bases and J by 1 base, and 9 bases separated the two germline ends. Looked up from germline, CDR1 is SEHNR and CDR2 is FQNEAQ (reference sequence). This CDR3 has 14 amino acids. Combining a sample-barcoded 5' primer with a J-beta primer mix, a second PCR ran for roughly 7 to 12 cycles. TCRdb used MiXCR to reprocess the 5' RACE reads, holding one entry per CDR3 protein. The sample records about 1.5 million distinct CDR3 sequences, 40% to 45% being singletons. The sample consisted of blood. The chain recombines TRBV7-9 with TRBJ2-1; perhaps TRBD1 as D (5 bases). This TCR came from a woman aged 18-29 years in good health. The CDR3 sequence: CASSATVSYNEQFF. The CDR3 nucleotides are TGTGCCAGCAGCGCGACAGTATCCTACAATGAGCAGTTCTTC.